These T cell receptor beta chains were read from a single sample in a study of cytomegalovirus exposure and HLA in healthy donors. Libraries were prepared by immunoSEQ multiplex PCR; TCRdb keeps only in-frame clonotypes and omits some of them. This table holds around 100,000 clones, around 80% found once. Sequencing was carried out using PBMCs. Receptors originate from a woman aged 40 to 55 in good health and CMV-seronegative. Both conserved end residues are part of each CDR3. A D gene is named only where the DNA matches it firmly. Clone size is shown for a subset of rows, as once, few, many or a class of expanded clone.

clone_size cdr3_length d_call j_call v_call cdr3_aa cdr3_nt
NA 13 NA TRBJ1-2 TRBV28 CASSLQGRYGYTF TGTGCCAGCAGTTTGCAGGGGCGCTATGGCTACACCTTC
NA 13 NA TRBJ2-7 TRBV6-5 CASSTGTEREQYF TGTGCCAGCAGTACAGGGACCGAGAGGGAGCAGTACTTC
once 16 NA TRBJ1-5 TRBV4-2 CASSQAAGVSNQPQHF TGTGCCAGCAGCCAAGCGGCAGGGGTTAGCAATCAGCCCCAGCATTTT
NA 15 NA TRBJ2-1 TRBV12-5 CASGFGGKGYNEQFF TGTGCTAGTGGTTTTGGCGGGAAAGGCTACAATGAGCAGTTCTTC
few 15 NA TRBJ2-2 TRBV7-2 CASSPTGPNTGELFF TGTGCCAGCAGCCCAACAGGGCCCAACACCGGGGAGCTGTTTTTT
NA 13 TRBD1 TRBJ1-5 TRBV27 CASSRTGNQPQHF TGTGCCAGCAGCCGGACAGGGAATCAGCCCCAGCATTTT
few 15 NA TRBJ2-3 TRBV2 CASSVDSPRTDTQYF TGTGCCAGCAGTGTCGACTCCCCGCGCACAGATACGCAGTATTTT
NA 14 NA TRBJ2-1 TRBV9 CASSSRQQVGEQFF TGTGCCAGCAGCTCCCGACAGCAAGTGGGTGAGCAGTTCTTC
NA 18 NA TRBJ1-2 TRBV5-3 CARSLGRPTRSRSYGYTF TGTGCCAGAAGCTTGGGCCGCCCGACCCGCTCGCGGAGCTATGGCTACACCTTC
NA 15 NA TRBJ2-1 TRBV5-1 CASHPGRLGGNEQFF TGCGCCAGCCATCCCGGCAGGTTGGGTGGGAATGAGCAGTTCTTC
NA 14 TRBD1 TRBJ1-1 TRBV9 CASSATGGNTEAFF TGTGCCAGCAGCGCCACAGGGGGGAACACTGAAGCTTTCTTT
NA 15 NA TRBJ2-7 TRBV5-6 CASSLEKGSTYEQYF TGTGCCAGCAGCTTAGAGAAGGGGTCCACCTACGAGCAGTACTTC
few 14 TRBD2 TRBJ2-3 TRBV7-2 CASSPTSGGRAQYF TGTGCCAGCAGCCCCACTAGCGGGGGGCGAGCGCAGTATTTT
NA 14 TRBD2 TRBJ2-1 TRBV28 CASSRSGGYNEQFF TGTGCCAGCAGTCGCTCGGGAGGATACAATGAGCAGTTCTTC
few 16 TRBD2 TRBJ2-5 TRBV15 CATSRDLGGGAETQYF TGTGCCACCAGCAGAGATCTCGGCGGGGGGGCAGAGACCCAGTACTTC
few 15 NA TRBJ1-2 TRBV9 CASSVADSINYGYTF TGTGCCAGCAGCGTAGCTGACAGTATTAACTATGGCTACACCTTC
NA 15 NA TRBJ1-5 TRBV5-1 CASSLAGYSNQPQHF TGCGCCAGCAGCTTGGCAGGGTATAGCAATCAGCCCCAGCATTTT
NA 16 NA TRBJ1-2 TRBV27 CASSITQGSWGYGYTF TGTGCCAGCAGTATCACCCAGGGTTCTTGGGGCTATGGCTACACCTTC
NA 15 NA TRBJ1-1 TRBV11-2 CASSLVSTGLSEAFF TGTGCCAGCAGCTTAGTTTCCACAGGGCTCTCTGAAGCTTTCTTT
NA 14 NA TRBJ2-7 TRBV7-2 CASSLELISYEQYF TGTGCCAGCAGCTTAGAGCTGATATCCTACGAGCAGTACTTC
NA 14 TRBD1 TRBJ1-1 TRBV19 CASSIRGLGTEAFF TGTGCCAGTAGTATCAGGGGGCTTGGCACTGAAGCTTTCTTT
NA 16 TRBD2 TRBJ2-7 TRBV7-2 CASSFRTSSSSYEQYF TGTGCCAGCAGCTTTCGGACTAGCAGTAGCTCCTACGAGCAGTACTTC
NA 15 TRBD2 TRBJ2-1 TRBV5-4 CASSLPGLAGDEQFF TGTGCCAGCAGCCTACCGGGACTAGCGGGTGATGAGCAGTTCTTC
NA 15 NA TRBJ1-1 TRBV5-1 CASSLEAGPNTEAFF TGCGCCAGCAGCTTGGAGGCGGGGCCGAACACTGAAGCTTTCTTT
NA 17 NA TRBJ1-4 TRBV5-1 CASSLVEGRAIREKLFF TGCGCCAGCAGCTTGGTGGAAGGGCGGGCCATAAGAGAAAAACTGTTTTTT
NA 15 NA TRBJ1-6 TRBV18 CASSPNRERNSPLHF TGTGCCAGCTCACCAAACAGGGAGAGGAATTCACCCCTCCACTTT
NA 16 NA TRBJ1-5 TRBV5-5 CASSPYPEVRNQPQHF TGTGCCAGCAGCCCCTATCCCGAGGTCCGAAATCAGCCCCAGCATTTT
NA 14 NA TRBJ2-5 TRBV5-1 CASSLPAEGETQYF TGCGCCAGCAGCTTGCCAGCGGAGGGAGAGACCCAGTACTTC
NA 15 TRBD1 TRBJ1-3 TRBV18 CASSPSTGGLDTIYF TGTGCCAGCTCACCATCGACAGGGGGCTTAGACACCATATATTTT
few 14 TRBD2 TRBJ2-5 TRBV29-1 CSANKRGGLETQYF TGCAGCGCAAATAAGCGGGGGGGCCTAGAGACCCAGTACTTC
NA 17 NA TRBJ2-3 TRBV15 CATSRDPGGRNTDTQYF TGTGCCACCAGCAGAGATCCCGGAGGGAGGAATACAGATACGCAGTATTTT
NA 14 NA TRBJ1-4 TRBV28 CASSSGDRDEKLFF TGTGCCAGCAGTTCGGGAGACAGAGATGAAAAACTGTTTTTT
once 15 NA TRBJ1-5 TRBV10-3 CASQGGGESNQPQHF TGTGCCAGCCAAGGCGGGGGGGAGAGCAATCAGCCCCAGCATTTT
NA 16 TRBD2 TRBJ2-2 TRBV6-4 CASSDTSGGDTGELFF TGTGCCAGCAGTGATACTAGCGGGGGTGACACCGGGGAGCTGTTTTTT
NA 13 TRBD1 TRBJ1-1 TRBV27 CASRDRASTEAFF TGTGCCAGCCGAGACAGGGCCTCCACTGAAGCTTTCTTT
NA 18 TRBD2 TRBJ2-5 TRBV4-3 CASSQDLESGLAGGVNYF TGCGCCAGCAGCCAAGATTTGGAGTCGGGACTAGCGGGGGGAGTGAATTACTTC
NA 15 NA TRBJ2-1 TRBV7-7 CASSLGPAGGFEQFF TGTGCCAGCAGCTTAGGGCCGGCGGGCGGCTTTGAGCAGTTCTTC
NA 15 NA TRBJ1-3 TRBV2 CASSSQIISGNTIYF TGTGCCAGCAGCTCACAGATTATCTCTGGAAACACCATATATTTT
few 15 NA TRBJ1-1 TRBV4-3 CASSQDEGLNTEAFF TGCGCCAGCAGCCAAGATGAGGGATTGAACACTGAAGCTTTCTTT
NA 13 NA TRBJ1-6 TRBV10-1 CASSESPTSPLHF TGCGCCAGCAGTGAGTCGCCGACATCACCCCTCCACTTT
NA 15 TRBD2 TRBJ2-3 TRBV9 CASSVLAGGTDTQYF TGTGCCAGCAGCGTACTAGCGGGGGGCACAGATACGCAGTATTTT
NA 15 TRBD1 TRBJ1-1 TRBV11-3 CASSSAGTGNTEAFF TGTGCCAGCAGCTCCGCCGGGACAGGGAACACTGAAGCTTTCTTT
NA 13 NA TRBJ2-2 TRBV28 CASKGGTTGELFF TGTGCCAGCAAAGGGGGAACCACCGGGGAGCTGTTTTTT
NA 13 NA TRBJ2-7 TRBV28 CASILAGDYEQYF NA
NA 15 TRBD1 TRBJ1-5 TRBV10-2 CASSESGTGIQPQHF TGCGCCAGCAGTGAGTCGGGGACAGGAATACAGCCCCAGCATTTT
few 15 TRBD1 TRBJ1-1 TRBV28 CASSHPDRVGTEAFF TGTGCCAGCAGCCATCCCGACAGGGTTGGCACTGAAGCTTTCTTT
once 14 TRBD1 TRBJ1-4 TRBV29-1 CSVGVQGDNEKLFF TGCAGCGTTGGGGTGCAGGGGGATAATGAAAAACTGTTTTTT
once 16 NA TRBJ2-4 TRBV7-2 CASSYQGFGSKNIQYF TGTGCCAGCAGCTATCAGGGGTTTGGGTCCAAAAACATTCAGTACTTC
NA 17 TRBD2 TRBJ2-3 TRBV4-1 CASSQEVRGSGTDTQYF TGCGCCAGCAGCCAAGAAGTCCGCGGGAGCGGCACAGATACGCAGTATTTT
NA 14 NA TRBJ1-1 TRBV25-1 CASSDHGGSTEAFF TGTGCCAGCAGTGACCACGGGGGAAGCACTGAAGCTTTCTTT
NA 15 NA TRBJ2-5 TRBV7-9 CASSHGSGSQETQYF TGTGCCAGCAGTCACGGTAGCGGTTCTCAAGAGACCCAGTACTTC
once 13 NA TRBJ2-1 TRBV5-5 CASSPDRHNEQFF TGTGCCAGCAGCCCTGACAGACACAATGAGCAGTTCTTC
once 17 NA TRBJ1-1 TRBV13 CASSLAAAGGMNTEAFF TGTGCCAGCAGCTTAGCCGCGGCAGGAGGGATGAACACTGAAGCTTTCTTT
NA 12 TRBD1 TRBJ2-7 TRBV30 CAWTWTGGEQYF TGTGCCTGGACATGGACAGGGGGGGAGCAGTACTTC
NA 12 NA TRBJ2-7 TRBV6-5 CASSYGQYEQYF TGTGCCAGCAGTTACGGACAGTACGAGCAGTACTTC